The clone carrying this TCR beta chain was found a few times. Its antigen is undetermined. Authors of the study amplified TCR beta CDR3 regions from RNA transcripts. An initial round of RT-PCR targeting the TCR CDR3 relied on the HTBI primer set. Using its own MiXCR run on the multiplex PCR reads, TCRdb lists one record per CDR3 protein. Seen here are 400,000 or so distinct CDR3 sequences, about 14% observed once, and the top ten hold roughly 21%. The V gene's germline CDR1 is MNHNS and CDR2 SASEGT. V lost 3 bases, J lost 4 bases, and 25 bases lay in between. The CDR3 sequence is 19 residues long. Uncontrolled infection, other autoimmune disease, pregnancy or lactation led to exclusion. The data stem from a study of T cells in Graves' hyperthyroidism and ophthalmopathy. Study-wide context: Initial diagnosis, before any treatment, was when peripheral blood was collected. The study's findings and limits: Blood also contained most expanded thyroid clonotypes above 0.001.

The origin of this receptor is a woman aged 30 to 39 with Graves' ophthalmopathy. This chain joins TRBV6-1 and TRBJ1-5, with D possibly being TRBD1 (5 bases). Sequencing was carried out using blood. CDR3 loop: CASSEGRVGLATGNQPQHF. The CDR3 nucleotides read TGTGCCAGCAGTGAGGGCAGGGTAGGGCTTGCAACCGGTAATCAGCCCCAGCATTTT.